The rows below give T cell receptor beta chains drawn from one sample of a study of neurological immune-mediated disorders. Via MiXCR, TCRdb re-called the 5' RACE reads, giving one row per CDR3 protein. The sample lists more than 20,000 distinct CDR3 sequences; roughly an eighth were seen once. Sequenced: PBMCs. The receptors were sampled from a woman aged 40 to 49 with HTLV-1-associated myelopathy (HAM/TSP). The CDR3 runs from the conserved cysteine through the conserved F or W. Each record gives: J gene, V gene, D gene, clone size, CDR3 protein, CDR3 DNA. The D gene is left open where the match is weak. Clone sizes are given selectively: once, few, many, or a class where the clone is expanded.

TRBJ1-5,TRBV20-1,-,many,CSALTDSNQPQHF,TGCAGTGCGTTAACCGATAGCAATCAGCCCCAGCATTTT
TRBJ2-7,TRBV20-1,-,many,CSELGDSYEQYF,TGCAGTGAACTAGGGGACTCCTACGAGCAGTACTTC
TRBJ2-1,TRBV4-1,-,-,CASSQDPRGNSYNEQFF,TGCGCCAGCAGCCAAGACCCCCGGGGGAACTCCTACAATGAGCAGTTCTTC
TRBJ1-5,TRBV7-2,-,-,CASSFYICSAWTGPYSNQPQHF,-
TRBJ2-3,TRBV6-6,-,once,CASSYSCTDTQYF,TGTGCCAGCAGTTACTCCTGCACAGATACACAGTATTTT
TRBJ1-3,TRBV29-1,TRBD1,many,CSVGGSRDRTGNTIYF,TGCAGCGTTGGGGGAAGTCGGGACAGAACTGGAAACACCATATATTTT
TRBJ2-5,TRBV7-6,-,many,CASSLEIGGETQYF,TGTGCCAGCAGCTTAGAAATTGGGGGAGAGACCCAGTACTTC
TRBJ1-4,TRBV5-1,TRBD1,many,CASSLTGGGEKLFF,TGCGCCAGCAGCTTGACAGGGGGCGGTGAAAAACTGTTTTTT
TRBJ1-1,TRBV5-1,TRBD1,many,CASSKQGRNTEAFF,TGCGCCAGCAGCAAACAGGGGAGGAACACTGAAGCTTTCTTT
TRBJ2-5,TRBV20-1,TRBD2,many,CSAAGEETQYF,TGCAGTGCGGCGGGGGAAGAGACCCAGTACTTC
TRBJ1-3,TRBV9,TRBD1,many,CASSVRQGRSGNTIYF,TGTGCCAGCAGCGTTCGACAGGGACGGTCTGGAAACACCATATATTTT
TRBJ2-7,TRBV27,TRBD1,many,CARRDRADF,TGTGCCCGCCGGGACAGGGCCGACTTC
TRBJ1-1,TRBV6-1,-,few,CASSQSPGVSWGYTEAFF,TGTGCCAGCAGCCAGAGTCCAGGGGTTTCCTGGGGGTACACTGAAGCTTTCTTT
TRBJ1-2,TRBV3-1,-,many,CASSQRDYGYGYTF,TGTGCCAGCAGCCAGAGGGACTATGGGTATGGCTACACCTTC
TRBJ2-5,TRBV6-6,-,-,CASSYSRRGTQYF,TGTGCCAGCAGTTACTCACGAAGAGGGACCCAGTACTTC
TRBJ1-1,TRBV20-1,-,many,CSARHGPEAFF,TGCAGTGCTAGACACGGACCTGAAGCTTTCTTT
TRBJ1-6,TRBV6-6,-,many,CASSYMTDNSPLHF,TGTGCCAGCAGTTACATGACAGATAATTCACCCCTCCACTTT
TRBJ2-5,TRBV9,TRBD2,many,CASSRAGGPQETQYF,TGTGCCAGCAGCCGAGCGGGGGGGCCCCAAGAGACCCAGTACTTC
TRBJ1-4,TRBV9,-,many,CASSVAVKNEKLFF,TGTGCCAGCAGCGTAGCTGTCAAGAATGAAAAACTGTTTTTT
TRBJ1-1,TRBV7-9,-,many,CASSEESFNTEAFF,TGTGCCAGCAGCGAAGAATCATTCAACACTGAAGCTTTCTTT
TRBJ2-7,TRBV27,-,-,CASSLSPQVAKNEQYF,TGTGCCAGCAGTTTATCACCTCAGGTGGCTAAAAACGAGCAGTACTTC
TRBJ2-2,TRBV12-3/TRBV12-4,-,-,CDSNTNTGELFF,TGTGACAGCAACACGAACACCGGGGAGCTGTTTTTT
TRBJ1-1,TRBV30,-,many,CALGPWNTEAFF,TGTGCATTGGGACCGTGGAACACTGAAGCTTTCTTT
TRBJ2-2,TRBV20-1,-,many,CSAFSGGLSTGELFF,TGCAGTGCGTTCAGTGGGGGACTTTCCACCGGGGAGCTGTTTTTT
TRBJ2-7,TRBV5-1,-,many,CASSLEVGGDEQYF,TGCGCCAGCAGCTTGGAGGTGGGTGGAGACGAGCAGTACTTC
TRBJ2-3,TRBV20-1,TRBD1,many,CSARDWVGTGATDTQYF,TGCAGTGCTAGAGACTGGGTTGGGACAGGGGCCACAGATACGCAGTATTTT
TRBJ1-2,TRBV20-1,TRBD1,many,CSAGTGSPYGYTF,TGCAGTGCTGGGACAGGGTCCCCTTATGGCTACACCTTC